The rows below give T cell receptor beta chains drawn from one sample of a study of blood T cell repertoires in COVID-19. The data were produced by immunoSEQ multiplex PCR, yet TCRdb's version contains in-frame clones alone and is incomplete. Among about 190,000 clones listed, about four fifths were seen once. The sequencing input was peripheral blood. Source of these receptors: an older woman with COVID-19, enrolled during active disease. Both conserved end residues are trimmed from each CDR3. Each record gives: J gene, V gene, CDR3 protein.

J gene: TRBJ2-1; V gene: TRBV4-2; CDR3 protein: ASSPRGSGSYNEQF
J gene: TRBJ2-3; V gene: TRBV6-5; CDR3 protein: ASSYTMTSGTQY
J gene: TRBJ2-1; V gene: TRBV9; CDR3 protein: ASSLRSSGRGSEQF
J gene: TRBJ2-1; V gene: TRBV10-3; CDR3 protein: AIKRGAGTSGREGSYNEQF
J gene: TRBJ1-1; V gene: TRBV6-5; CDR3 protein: ASSYRRNPNTEAF
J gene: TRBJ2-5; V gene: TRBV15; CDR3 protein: ATSTRGTVILQETQY
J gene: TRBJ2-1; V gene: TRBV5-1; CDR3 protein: ASSLSTSGRMNEQF
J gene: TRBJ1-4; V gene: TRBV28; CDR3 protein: ASSPPGTGIQEKLF
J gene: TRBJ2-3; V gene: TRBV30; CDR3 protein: AWELAGTDTQY
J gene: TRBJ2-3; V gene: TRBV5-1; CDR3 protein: ASSLWSASGRRTDTQY
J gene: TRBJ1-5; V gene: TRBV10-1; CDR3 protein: ASYWTGINQPQH
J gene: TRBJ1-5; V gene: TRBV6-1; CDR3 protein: ASSEWGRAQPQH
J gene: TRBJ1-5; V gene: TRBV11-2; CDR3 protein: ASRHPGWNQPQH
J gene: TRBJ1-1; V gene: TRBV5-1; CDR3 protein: ASSSPGQGGKRGTEAF
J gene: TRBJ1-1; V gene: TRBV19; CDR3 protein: ASSSTVNTEAF
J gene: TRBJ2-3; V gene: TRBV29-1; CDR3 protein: SVAAVGGENTDTQY
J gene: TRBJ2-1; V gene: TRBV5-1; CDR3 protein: ASSLNLAGHNEQF
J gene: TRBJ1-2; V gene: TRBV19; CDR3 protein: ASSTEANYGYT
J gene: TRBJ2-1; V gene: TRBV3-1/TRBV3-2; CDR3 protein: ASSHARQGRTYNEQF
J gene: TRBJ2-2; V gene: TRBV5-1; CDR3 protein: ASSGRVSTGELF
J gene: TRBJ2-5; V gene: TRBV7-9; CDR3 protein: ASSLGPEGYRGETQY
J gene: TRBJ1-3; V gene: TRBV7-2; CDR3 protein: ASSHSSKNRAGEDTIY
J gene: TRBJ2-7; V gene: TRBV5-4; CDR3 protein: ASSFGQGQTYEQY
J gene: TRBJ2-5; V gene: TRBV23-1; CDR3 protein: ASSQSSGGETQY
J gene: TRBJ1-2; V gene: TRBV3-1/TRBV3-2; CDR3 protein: ASSRVTGGANGYT
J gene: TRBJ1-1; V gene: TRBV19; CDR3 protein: ASTRTGMNTEAF
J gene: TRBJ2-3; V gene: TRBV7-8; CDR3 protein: ASSLDRVGDTQY
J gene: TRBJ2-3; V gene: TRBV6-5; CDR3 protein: ASTTDRGPTDTQY
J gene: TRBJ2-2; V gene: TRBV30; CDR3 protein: AWGQGILTGELF
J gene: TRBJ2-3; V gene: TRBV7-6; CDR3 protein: ASSSPIYGGAGDTQY
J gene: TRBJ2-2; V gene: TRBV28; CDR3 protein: ASSPSYSTNTGELF
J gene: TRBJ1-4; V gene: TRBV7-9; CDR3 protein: ASSSVATNEKLF
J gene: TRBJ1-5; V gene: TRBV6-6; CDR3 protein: ASSYHSRPSNQPQH
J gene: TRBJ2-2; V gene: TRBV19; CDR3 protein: ASSYQRGGPGELF
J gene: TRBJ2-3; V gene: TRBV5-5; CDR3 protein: ASSLVRMSTDTQY
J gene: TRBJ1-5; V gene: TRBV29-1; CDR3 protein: SVGQPNQPQH
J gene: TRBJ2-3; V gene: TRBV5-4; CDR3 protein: ASSLRLAGDVDTQY
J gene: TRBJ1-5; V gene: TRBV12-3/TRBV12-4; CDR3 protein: ASRKGNNQPQH
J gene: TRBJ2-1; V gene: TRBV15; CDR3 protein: ATSRNPGQGYNEQF
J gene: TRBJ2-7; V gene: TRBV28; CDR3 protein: ASTSGTSGAYEQY